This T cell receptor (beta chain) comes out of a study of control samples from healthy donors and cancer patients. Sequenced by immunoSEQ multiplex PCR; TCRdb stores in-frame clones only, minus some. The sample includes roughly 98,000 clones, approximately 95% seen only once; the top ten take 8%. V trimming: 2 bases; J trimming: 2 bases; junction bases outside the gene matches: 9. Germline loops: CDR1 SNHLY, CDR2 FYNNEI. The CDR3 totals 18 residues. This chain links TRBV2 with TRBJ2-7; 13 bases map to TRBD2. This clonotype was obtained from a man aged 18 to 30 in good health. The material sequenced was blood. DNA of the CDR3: TGTGCCAGCAGTGAAACAAGGTCCACTAGCGGGGGGGCCTACGAGCAGTACTTC. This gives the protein CASSETRSTSGGAYEQYF.